What follows are 27 T cell receptor beta chains derived from one specimen sequenced in a study of blood T cell repertoires in COVID-19. Profiled with immunoSEQ multiplex PCR; TCRdb holds only in-frame clones, not every one. In the table there are approximately 300,000 clones, roughly 89% of which are singletons. Specimen: peripheral blood. The source is a woman aged 40 to 50 with COVID-19, enrolled during active disease.

V is TRBV28 and J is TRBJ1-5; the match to TRBD1 covers 10 bases. Per the germline V gene, CDR1 is MDHEN and CDR2 is SYDVKM. The CDR3 is made up of 16 amino acids. Trimming removed 3 bases from V and 3 bases from J; junction bases left unmatched: 5. CDR3: CASSLEGQGLNQPQHF. The CDR3 DNA reads as TGTGCCAGCAGTTTGGAGGGACAGGGGCTCAATCAGCCCCAGCATTTT.

The table lists this clone with a count of one. The chain has TRBV5-4 and TRBJ2-2; 7 bases are shared with TRBD1. From germline, CDR1 is SGHNT and CDR2 YYREEE (reference sequence). With V trimmed by 0 bases and J by 4 bases, 6 bases remained unmatched. CDR3 length: 16 amino acids. Here the CDR3 reads CASSLGQGFTTGELFF. The CDR3 DNA reads TGTGCCAGCAGCTTGGGACAGGGTTTTACCACCGGGGAGCTGTTTTTT.

The rearrangement links TRBV29-1 to TRBJ2-1; D is undetermined. This CDR3 has 15 residues. Germline V gives CDR1 SQVTM, CDR2 ANQGSEA. Trimming stripped 5 bases from V and 6 bases from J, with 20 bases between. The CDR3 sequence: CSVPRLGSPGNEQFF. The CDR3, as DNA: TGCAGCGTTCCACGGCTCGGGTCCCCCGGCAATGAGCAGTTCTTC.

A remark on this clone: Sequence at one end of the junction differs from germline and may be a read error. The chain carries TRBV7-7 and TRBJ2-3; 8 bases are shared with TRBD2. Germline V gene data show CDR1 as SSHAT and CDR2 as FNYEAQ (reference sequence). This CDR3 contains 16 residues. Written as DNA, the CDR3 is TGTGCTAGCAGCCCCCTACTAGCGGAGGTAACGGATACGCAGTATTTT. Translation gives CASSPLLAEVTDTQYF.

The J gene is TRBJ2-6, the V gene TRBV15; D remains unclear. Germline assignment: CDR1 LNHNV and CDR2 YYDKDF (reference sequence). V was pared by 4 bases and J by 4 bases, with 8 bases between. The CDR3 loop spans 14 amino acids. The CDR3 loop reads CATSTSSGANVLTF. The CDR3 DNA reads TGTGCCACCAGCACCTCGTCCGGGGCCAACGTCCTGACTTTC.

The rearrangement links TRBV14 to TRBJ2-2, with a weak D call TRBD2 (5 bases). V lost 0 bases and J 6 bases, leaving 17 bases between the germline ends. Looked up from germline, CDR1 is SGHDN and CDR2 is FVKESK. This CDR3 region has 17 residues. The CDR3 loop reads CASSQDVRQEAAGELFF. The CDR3 DNA sequence: TGTGCCAGCAGCCAAGATGTCCGCCAGGAGGCCGCCGGGGAGCTGTTTTTT.

The table lists this clone with a few counts. The J gene is TRBJ1-6, the V gene TRBV9; no clear D. This CDR3 has 16 amino acids. V was pared by 3 bases and J by 0 bases, with 10 bases between. Looked up from germline, CDR1 is SGDLS and CDR2 is YYNGEE. The CDR3 DNA reads as TGTGCCAGCAGCGCCGGGGAGAGCTCCTATAATTCACCCCTCCACTTT. This translates into CASSAGESSYNSPLHF. Full variable domain (rest looked up from reference TRBV9 and TRBJ1-6): DSGVTQTPKHLITATGQRVTLRCSPRSGDLSVYWYQQSLDQGLQFLIQYYNGEERAKGNILERFSAQQFPDLHSELNLSSLELGDSALYFCASSAGESSYNSPLHFGNGTRLTVT.

The rearrangement links TRBV5-5 to TRBJ1-4, with D unclear. Trimming stripped 2 bases from V and 4 bases from J, with 12 bases between. This CDR3 is built from 15 residues. Germline values: CDR1 SGHKS, CDR2 YYEKEE (reference sequence). In DNA form, the CDR3 reads TGTGCCAGCAGCTTTCAAACTAGCAGTAATGAAAAACTGTTTTTT. Protein product: CASSFQTSSNEKLFF.

V is TRBV5-5 and J is TRBJ1-4; TRBD1 might be the D (5 bases). Germline CDR1 reads SGHKS; CDR2 reads YYEKEE (reference sequence). The CDR3 spans 15 residues. V lost 6 bases and J lost 0, with 12 bases in between. Written as DNA, the CDR3 is TGTGCCAGCAAGATTTCGGGGGCAACTAATGAAAAACTGTTTTTT. It yields the protein CASKISGATNEKLFF.

The V and J genes are TRBV7-8 and TRBJ2-7; 9 bases align to TRBD2. CDR1 and CDR2 (germline): SGHVS, FQNEAQ. This CDR3 has 16 residues. V gave up 2 bases and J gave up 6 bases; unmatched junction bases: 11. The CDR3 region is CASSLPSGTALGEQYF. The DNA of the CDR3 is TGTGCCAGCAGCTTACCTAGCGGGACGGCTTTAGGCGAGCAGTACTTC. The full variable domain, completed using reference TRBV7-8 and TRBJ2-7, is GAGVSQSPRYKVAKRGQDVALRCDPISGHVSLFWYQQALGQGPEFLTYFQNEAQLDKSGLPSDRFFAERPEGSVSTLKIQRTQQEDSAVYLCASSLPSGTALGEQYFGPGTRLTVT.

The gene calls are TRBV19 and TRBJ1-6; D not certain. The CDR3 is 13 residues long. Trimming pared 3 bases from V and 14 bases from J, leaving 14 bases between. The V gene's germline CDR1 is LNHDA and CDR2 SQIVND (reference sequence). CDR3 DNA sequence: TGTGCCAGTAGTATGGGCCCCCCGGTCACCCTCCACTTT. Translated: CASSMGPPVTLHF.

A remark on this clone: A much larger clone differs from this one at a single base, so this may be a read error. The chain has TRBV11-2 and TRBJ2-7; D not certain. Trimming removed 5 bases at V and 0 bases at J, with 2 bases between. CDR3 length: 11 amino acids. The germline V gene encodes CDR1 SGHAT and CDR2 FQNNGV. The CDR3 reads CASSHSYEQYF. CDR3 coding DNA: TGTGCCAGCAGCCACTCCTACGAGCAGTACTTC.

The CDR3 reads CASSPPVVILNTEAFF. The DNA for the CDR3 is TGTGCCAGCTCACCACCTGTAGTGATACTGAACACTGAAGCTTTCTTT. The chain links TRBV18 to TRBJ1-1; D unclear. Germline lookup yields CDR1 KGHSH and CDR2 LQKENI. Trimming removed 0 bases from V and 0 bases from J, with 11 bases in between. The CDR3 is made up of 16 amino acids.

The chain is built from TRBV14 and TRBJ1-1; D perhaps matches TRBD1 (6 bases). Per germline, CDR1 SGHDN and CDR2 FVKESK. The CDR3 consists of 14 residues. Trimming shortened V by 4 bases and J by 2 bases, and 11 bases separated the two germline ends. CDR3 in DNA: TGTGCCAGCAGCCGACAGGTTTCCAACACTGAAGCTTTCTTT. It yields the protein CASSRQVSNTEAFF.

This clone was recorded only once. The chain links TRBV4-3 to TRBJ1-1; maybe TRBD1 (6 bases). Trimming took off 0 bases at V and 7 bases at J, with 12 bases between the two ends. Germline V gene sequence: CDR1 LGHNA, CDR2 YSLEER. The CDR3 covers 14 residues. The CDR3 sequence: CASSQEQGYGEAFF. The CDR3 bases are TGCGCCAGCAGCCAAGAACAGGGATACGGTGAAGCTTTCTTT.

CDR3 DNA: TGTGCCAGTAGTGAGGACAGGGAGTGGTACTATGGCTACACCTTC. It translates to CASSEDREWYYGYTF. The rearrangement links TRBV19 to TRBJ1-2; 8 bases are a match to TRBD1. The junction had 8 bases not matched to a gene; V was cut back by 5 bases and J by 3 bases. The CDR3 runs to 15 residues. CDR1 LNHDA and CDR2 SQIVND come from the germline V gene (reference sequence).

In its sample, this clone was seen once. V gene TRBV29-1 combines with J gene TRBJ1-1; D is undetermined. Germline V gene lookup returns CDR1 SQVTM and CDR2 ANQGSEA. Trimming left V 4 bases short and J 4 bases short, with 13 bases between. The CDR3 totals 13 residues. The CDR3, as DNA: TGCAGCGTTGGGGCAGAACTTTTCACTGAAGCTTTCTTT. Its translation: CSVGAELFTEAFF. Filled out from reference TRBV29-1 and TRBJ1-1, the complete variable domain reads SAVISQKPSRDICQRGTSLTIQCQVDSQVTMMFWYRQQPGQSLTLIATANQGSEATYESGFVIDKFPISRPNLTFSTLTVSNMSPEDSSIYLCSVGAELFTEAFFGQGTRLTVV.

The chain couples TRBV7-2 to TRBJ1-6; no reliable D call. In germline, CDR1 is SGHTA, CDR2 FQGNSA. The V gene lost 1 base and the J gene lost 7 bases, with 20 bases spanning the gap. The CDR3 totals 18 residues. The DNA for the CDR3 is TGTGCCAGCAGCTTAGGGAGGTTCAGGCAAATCACAAATTCACCCCTCCACTTT. This codes for CASSLGRFRQITNSPLHF.

This sequence joins TRBV18 and TRBJ2-3, with a tentative D call TRBD2 (6 bases). The CDR3 is made up of 15 amino acids. V was shortened by 6 bases and J by 0 bases, with 13 bases between the two germline ends. Germline CDR1 KGHSH, CDR2 LQKENI. In nucleotides, the CDR3 is TGTGCCAGCTCCCCTACTGGGACTAGCACAGATACGCAGTATTTT. Translated: CASSPTGTSTDTQYF.

The chain couples TRBV3-1 (or the pseudogene TRBV3-2) to TRBJ2-7; the D gene is possibly TRBD1 (6 bases). V lost 5 bases and J lost 1, with 15 bases in between. The germline V gene encodes CDR1 LGHDT and CDR2 YNNKEL (reference sequence). This CDR3 contains 15 residues. DNA for the CDR3: TGTGCCAGCAGCGTTACAGGGACCTCTTCCTACGAGCAGTACTTC. Encoded protein: CASSVTGTSSYEQYF.

V usage is TRBV7-9 and J usage is TRBJ2-7, with D tentatively TRBD2 (6 bases). CDR1 is SEHNR and CDR2 is FQNEAQ in the germline V gene (reference sequence). This CDR3 contains 15 residues. Trimming took off 1 base at V and 1 base at J, with 11 bases between the two ends. CDR3 coding DNA: TGTGCCAGCAGCTTAGGGGGGGACCCATCCTACGAGCAGTACTTC. Translated, it gives CASSLGGDPSYEQYF.

The rearrangement joins TRBV18 to TRBJ2-4; 7 nucleotides align to TRBD2. The ends lost 1 base at V and 5 bases at J; junction bases unmatched: 11. The CDR3 length is 17 residues. CDR1 is KGHSH, CDR2 LQKENI, per germline. The CDR3 sequence: CASSPQVGFSGENIQYF. The CDR3 DNA is TGTGCCAGCTCACCACAGGTGGGATTCAGCGGGGAAAACATTCAGTACTTC.

The V call is TRBV4-3, the J call TRBJ2-7; D is possibly TRBD2 (7 bases). CDR3 length: 16 amino acids. CDR1 and CDR2 (germline): LGHNA, YSLEER. V was shortened by 0 bases and J by 2 bases, with 14 bases between the two germline ends. CDR3 coding DNA: TGCGCCAGCAGCCAAGATCGAAGGGGGAGGGCCTACGAGCAGTACTTC. It specifies CASSQDRRGRAYEQYF.

V usage is TRBV19 and J usage is TRBJ2-4, with 8 bases that match TRBD1. This CDR3 comprises 16 residues. V dropped 4 bases and J dropped 1; count of bases not matched to a gene: 6. CDR1 is LNHDA and CDR2 is SQIVND in the germline V gene (reference sequence). The CDR3 spells CASSTQGVRAKNIQYF. CDR3 DNA: TGTGCCAGTAGTACACAGGGGGTGAGGGCCAAAAACATTCAGTACTTC.

The chain carries TRBV28 and TRBJ1-1, with unresolved D. The V end lost 3 bases, the J end lost 3 bases, and 8 bases lay between the germline ends. Germline CDR1 reads MDHEN; CDR2 reads SYDVKM. CDR3 size: 13 residues. This CDR3 reads CASSLAGYTEAFF. CDR3 bases: TGTGCCAGCAGTTTGGCGGGGTACACTGAAGCTTTCTTT.

V and J are TRBV27 and TRBJ1-2, with D perhaps matching TRBD1 (5 bases). CDR1 and CDR2 from the germline V gene are MNHEY and SMNVEV (reference sequence). This CDR3 contains 13 residues. V lost 10 bases, J lost 4 bases, and 16 bases lay in between. DNA for the CDR3: TGTGCCACCACGCGGCAGGGCTCCTATGGCTACACCTTC. Its protein is CATTRQGSYGYTF.

The chain joins TRBV9 to TRBJ2-7; 8 nucleotides match TRBD1. CDR1 is SGDLS and CDR2 is YYNGEE in the germline V gene. The length of the CDR3 is 13 residues. With 4 bases clipped from V and 6 bases from J, the junction kept 6 bases outside the gene matches. As DNA, the CDR3 is TGTGCCAGCAGCCCTCAGGGGGCGGTCGAGCAGTACTTC. Translated, it gives CASSPQGAVEQYF.